A single sample gave rise to the 17 T cell receptor beta chains below, sequenced in a study of T-cell memory formation after mild COVID-19. TCRdb reanalysed the 5' RACE reads using MiXCR and keeps one entry per CDR3 protein. The profile shows nearly 250,000 distinct CDR3 sequences, 15% of them singletons. Sequenced input: PBMCs or a T cell subset sorted from them (not recorded which). All receptors derive from an adult woman who had mild COVID-19 (a few samples of this study predate the infection). Cell type and time point are not known.

This clonotype showed up just a few times. The chain links TRBV6-2 or TRBV6-3 to TRBJ2-3; maybe TRBD2 (7 bases). Germline V CDR1 and CDR2: MNHEY, SVGEGT. The CDR3 has 14 amino acids. The germline V and J ends were trimmed by 6 bases and 4 bases, with 14 bases remaining between them. The CDR3 nucleotides read TGTGCCAGCAGCTGGACTAGGGGGGCAGATACGCAGTATTTT. Protein product: CASSWTRGADTQYF.

The chain recombines TRBV28 with TRBJ2-7; D may be TRBD2 (6 bases). Germline assignment: CDR1 MDHEN and CDR2 SYDVKM. Trimming shortened V by 4 bases and J by 1 base, and 14 bases separated the two germline ends. This CDR3 is 15 amino acids long. The CDR3 DNA reads TGTGCCAGCAGTTCTGCTAGCGCGAATTCCTACGAGCAGTACTTC. Its translation is CASSSASANSYEQYF.

This clonotype was detected ten times or more. This chain uses TRBV5-1 with TRBJ2-1, with 13 positions matching TRBD2. J lost 2 bases, V lost 4 bases, and 3 bases had no gene match. Germline V CDR1 and CDR2: SGHRS, YFSETQ. The CDR3 is made up of 16 amino acids. The CDR3 loop reads CASSRTSGGAYNEQFF. In DNA form, the CDR3 reads TGCGCCAGCAGCAGAACTAGCGGGGGGGCCTACAATGAGCAGTTCTTC.

In this sample, this clonotype turned up a few times. The chain is built from TRBV6-2 or TRBV6-3 and TRBJ1-1, with D maybe TRBD1 (5 bases). The V end was cut by 6 bases, the J end by 4 bases, with 21 bases between. Germline V gives CDR1 MNHEY, CDR2 SVGEGT. CDR3 length equals 16 residues. The CDR3 spells CASRGRETLSGTEAFF. CDR3 DNA sequence: TGTGCCAGCAGGGGCAGGGAAACACTCTCGGGCACTGAAGCTTTCTTT.

This chain uses TRBV7-9 with TRBJ1-1, with D hard to call. With 5 bases removed from V and 6 bases from J, the gap between germline ends came to 7 bases. Germline V gene lookup returns CDR1 SEHNR and CDR2 FQNEAQ (reference sequence). CDR3 length: 11 amino acids. CDR3 sequence: CASSREAEAFF. CDR3 sequence (DNA): TGTGCCAGCAGCCGGGAAGCTGAAGCTTTCTTT.

This chain's CDR3 is CAWSVTAPYEQYF. The DNA for the CDR3 is TGTGCCTGGAGTGTTACAGCCCCCTACGAGCAGTACTTC. This chain connects TRBV30 to TRBJ2-7; D is unclear. V dropped 0 bases and J dropped 2 bases, with 8 bases sitting between them. CDR3 length: 13 amino acids. Germline V gene lookup returns CDR1 GTSNPN and CDR2 SVGIG (reference sequence).

This clonotype has just one count. The rearrangement links TRBV24-1 to TRBJ1-2, with unresolved D. CDR1 and CDR2 from the germline V gene are KGHDR and SFDVKD. The CDR3 loop spans 12 amino acids. V lost 1 base and J lost 6, with 5 bases in between. Here the CDR3 DNA reads TGTGCCACCAGTGATTTTGTTGATGGCTACACCTTC. Protein: CATSDFVDGYTF.

In this sample, this clonotype turned up many times. J is TRBJ2-1 and V is TRBV5-1, with TRBD2 identical over 10 bases. V was clipped by 4 bases and J by 2 bases; unmatched bases: 3. This CDR3 region has 15 residues. Looked up from germline, CDR1 is SGHRS and CDR2 is YFSETQ. The CDR3 region has the DNA TGCGCCAGCAGCGGCACTAGCGGGGCCTACAATGAGCAGTTCTTC. Protein: CASSGTSGAYNEQFF.

In its sample, this clonotype was seen a few times. J is TRBJ2-2 and V is TRBV10-3, with 12 bases that match TRBD2. CDR1 ENHRY and CDR2 SYGVKD come from the germline V gene. This CDR3 has 17 residues. The V and J ends lost 4 bases and 0 bases, in that order; junction bases with no gene match: 3. CDR3 sequence reads: CAISGTSGGPNTGELFF. The CDR3 DNA is TGTGCCATCAGTGGAACTAGCGGGGGGCCGAACACCGGGGAGCTGTTTTTT.

The chain uses TRBV5-1 and TRBJ2-3; 8 positions agree with TRBD2. V trimming: 1 base; J trimming: 5 bases; junction bases outside the gene matches: 3. From germline, CDR1 is SGHRS and CDR2 YFSETQ. The CDR3 length is 14 residues. CDR3 in amino acids: CASSLLSGIDTQYF. The CDR3 DNA is TGCGCCAGCAGCTTGCTTAGCGGGATAGATACGCAGTATTTT. Full variable domain (missing parts from reference TRBV5-1 and TRBJ2-3): KAGVTQTPRYLIKTRGQQVTLSCSPISGHRSVSWYQQTPGQGLQFLFEYFSETQRNKGNFPGRFSGRQFSNSRSEMNVSTLELGDSALYLCASSLLSGIDTQYFGPGTRLTVL.

The chain carries TRBV12-3 or TRBV12-4 and TRBJ2-5, with unresolved D. Trimming removed 3 bases at V and 5 bases at J, with 10 bases between. CDR3 size: 13 residues. The CDR3 nucleotides read TGTGCCAGCAGTTTTCCTCCTCTCGAGACCCAGTACTTC. As protein: CASSFPPLETQYF.

This clonotype has a handful of counts. The rearrangement joins TRBV7-3 to TRBJ2-1; the D gene is possibly TRBD2 (6 bases). The V end lost 2 bases, the J end lost 8 bases, and 19 bases lay between the germline ends. The CDR3 has 16 residues. Germline assignment: CDR1 SGHTA and CDR2 FQGTGA. DNA of the CDR3: TGTGCCAGCAGCTTACGTGGACTAAACTCAGGCGATGAGCAGTTCTTC. Translating gives CASSLRGLNSGDEQFF.

This clonotype has only a few counts. The rearrangement joins TRBV4-1 to TRBJ1-2; tentative D call: TRBD1 (6 bases). The CDR3 totals 13 residues. Germline V gene sequence: CDR1 MGHRA, CDR2 YSYEKL. V was pared by 2 bases and J by 4 bases, with 8 bases between. The CDR3 loop is CASSQQGIYGYTF. CDR3 DNA: TGCGCCAGCAGCCAACAGGGGATCTATGGCTACACCTTC.

There are a few counts of this clonotype. The CDR3 sequence: CASSLRGGDEQYF. CDR3 nucleotides: TGTGCCAGCAGCTTACGAGGGGGGGACGAGCAGTACTTC. The V and J genes are TRBV7-3 and TRBJ2-7; possible D gene TRBD2, 7 bases. Germline V gene sequence: CDR1 SGHTA, CDR2 FQGTGA. V was clipped by 2 bases and J by 5 bases, with 10 bases between them. The CDR3 has 13 amino acids.

As for this clonotype: Sequence at one end of the junction differs from germline and may be a read error. The V and J genes are TRBV20-1 and TRBJ1-2; TRBD1 might be the D (6 bases). The germline V gene encodes CDR1 DFQATT and CDR2 SNEGSKA (reference sequence). The CDR3 is 15 amino acids. In DNA, the CDR3 is TGCAGTGCTAGAGATCTCGGACAGACGAGATATGGCTACATCTTC. Its protein product is CSARDLGQTRYGYIF.

V and J are TRBV20-1 and TRBJ2-5, with D possibly TRBD1 on 5 matching bases. The CDR3 runs to 12 residues. Germline CDR1 DFQATT, CDR2 SNEGSKA (reference sequence). V was shortened by 3 bases and J by 4 bases, with 9 bases between the two germline ends. The CDR3 loop is CSASQGGETQYF. The CDR3 DNA is TGCAGTGCTAGTCAGGGTGGAGAGACCCAGTACTTC.

This clonotype showed up just a few times. Here the CDR3 DNA reads TGTGCCAGCAGCTTAGGTCGTGGACAGGCGTCCCTCTATGGCTACACCTTC. It translates to CASSLGRGQASLYGYTF. V usage is TRBV11-2 and J usage is TRBJ1-2; 7 nucleotides line up with TRBD1. The V gene's germline CDR1 is SGHAT and CDR2 FQNNGV. With 1 base clipped from V and 4 bases from J, the junction kept 12 bases outside the gene matches. The CDR3 contains 17 residues.